Presented here are 10 T cell receptor beta chains from one specimen sequenced in a study of shared clonotypes between healthy human individuals. Produced via immunoSEQ multiplex PCR; TCRdb's table is partial and in-frame only. The sample contains over 2 million clones, 95% of which appear only once. Input material: naive CD4+ T cells sorted from blood. Subset given: CD45RA+ positively selected. The receptors were gathered from a man aged 18 to 29 in good health.

Remarks on this clone: Just one base apart from a much larger clone, this may be a read error. This sample also contains other DNA sequences that code for the same CDR3. The chain carries TRBV11-2 and TRBJ2-7, with D maybe TRBD1 (5 bases). The V gene's germline CDR1 is SGHAT and CDR2 FQNNGV. Trimming left V 1 base short and J 4 bases short, with 8 bases between. This CDR3 region has 13 residues. CDR3 sequence reads: CASSLAGSYEQYF. The CDR3 DNA reads TGTGCCAGCAGCTTAGCAGGGTCGTACGAGCAGTACTTC.

J is TRBJ2-7 and V is TRBV6-1, with 8 bases matching TRBD2. The CDR3 loop spans 18 amino acids. The germline V gene has CDR1 MNHNS and CDR2 SASEGT. J was trimmed by 1 base and V by 2 bases; bases with no gene match: 13. The DNA for the CDR3 is TGTGCCAGCAGTGAACAACACCAGCGGGGGACCGGGTCCTACGAGCAGTACTTC. Its translation: CASSEQHQRGTGSYEQYF.

The chain employs TRBV4-1 and TRBJ2-3, with 9 bases aligning to TRBD2. The CDR3 is 16 residues long. Per germline, CDR1 MGHRA and CDR2 YSYEKL. The J segment lost 3 bases and the V segment lost 4 bases, leaving 8 bases of the junction unmatched. CDR3 region: CASSLSGAGGTDTQYF. CDR3 bases: TGCGCCAGCAGCCTTTCCGGAGCGGGGGGTACAGATACGCAGTATTTT.

The CDR3 here is CSVGQLVATEAFF. The CDR3 bases are TGCAGCGTTGGACAGCTTGTCGCGACTGAAGCTTTCTTT. This chain joins TRBV29-1 and TRBJ1-1, with D maybe TRBD1 (5 bases). There are 13 residues in the CDR3. Germline loops: CDR1 SQVTM, CDR2 ANQGSEA. Trimming cost V 4 bases and J 5 bases, with 14 bases left between them.

V usage is TRBV7-8 and J usage is TRBJ1-2; 7 bases are a match to TRBD1. CDR3 length: 13 residues. Germline CDR1 and CDR2: SGHVS and FQNEAQ. V lost 5 bases, J lost 2 bases, and 2 bases stayed unmatched. DNA for the CDR3: TGTGCCAGCAGCAGGGGACAGAACTATGGCTACACCTTC. This sequence encodes CASSRGQNYGYTF.

The chain carries TRBV9 and TRBJ1-2; D remains unclear. CDR3 length: 14 amino acids. The germline V and J ends were trimmed by 0 bases and 7 bases, with 13 bases remaining between them. Germline CDR1 is SGDLS and CDR2 is YYNGEE. In nucleotides, the CDR3 is TGTGCCAGCAGCGTAGATGCAGGATTGGGTGGCTACACCTTC. This encodes CASSVDAGLGGYTF.

This chain joins TRBV5-1 and TRBJ2-7; 8 bases are a match to TRBD1. CDR3 length: 15 amino acids. With V trimmed by 0 bases and J by 3 bases, 5 bases remained unmatched. Germline CDR1 reads SGHRS; CDR2 reads YFSETQ. CDR3 in amino acids: CASSLAGGNYYEQYF. The CDR3 DNA reads as TGCGCCAGCAGCTTGGCAGGGGGCAACTACTACGAGCAGTACTTC.

The rearrangement uses TRBV10-2 and TRBJ1-6; D may be TRBD1 (5 bases). V lost 2 bases, J lost 6 bases, and 17 bases lay in between. The CDR3 is 17 residues long. Germline V CDR1 and CDR2: WSHSY, SAAADI. Written as DNA, the CDR3 is TGCGCCAGCAGTGAGGAGGAGGGCAGGGCCTTTAATTCACCCCTCCACTTT. This translates into CASSEEEGRAFNSPLHF.

V and J are TRBV28 and TRBJ2-5, with TRBD2 as a possible D gene (7 bases). There are 15 residues in the CDR3. CDR1 and CDR2 (germline): MDHEN, SYDVKM. Trimming shortened V by 7 bases and J by 5 bases, and 20 bases separated the two germline ends. CDR3 in DNA: TGTGCCAGCACGAAGGGCGGGGGCGATTGGGAGACCCAGTACTTC. Translating gives CASTKGGGDWETQYF.

A word on this clone: Other DNA sequences from this sample encode an identical CDR3 as well. The chain carries TRBV18 and TRBJ1-5; 8 bases align to TRBD1. This CDR3 contains 14 residues. The junction had 3 bases not matched to a gene; V was cut back by 6 bases and J by 2 bases. Looked up from germline, CDR1 is KGHSH and CDR2 is LQKENI. The CDR3 sequence is CASSPGQGNQPQHF. The CDR3 DNA sequence: TGTGCCAGCTCCCCGGGACAGGGCAATCAGCCCCAGCATTTT.